This T cell receptor beta chain is from a study of human T cells and chemical hapten exposure. TCRdb reprocessed the RACE reads with MiXCR, giving one entry per CDR3 protein. The sample lists fewer than 500,000 distinct CDR3 sequences, around 4.8% seen once, with approximately 2.3% in the top ten. In germline, CDR1 is MNHEY, CDR2 SMNVEV (reference sequence). The CDR3 covers 11 residues. The ends were cut back, 8 bases at V and 5 bases at J, with 10 bases in the middle. With regard to this clonotype: A clone one base away is much larger, so this may be a read error.

The time point was: patch test 1, 2 weeks after DPC sensitization. Treatment defined: therapeutic diphenylcyclopropenone sensitization with weekly scalp DPC. The source was whole blood, collected in connection with sensitization to the hapten diphenylcyclopropenone (DPC). The source is a woman between 45 and 60 years old with alopecia areata. Some clones in this sample may be carry-over from other donors' samples. V usage is TRBV27 and J usage is TRBJ2-7, with D perhaps matching TRBD1 or TRBD2 (5 bases each). The CDR3 bases are TGTGCCAGCGTGAGGGGCCACGAGCAGTACTTC. This gives the protein CASVRGHEQYF.